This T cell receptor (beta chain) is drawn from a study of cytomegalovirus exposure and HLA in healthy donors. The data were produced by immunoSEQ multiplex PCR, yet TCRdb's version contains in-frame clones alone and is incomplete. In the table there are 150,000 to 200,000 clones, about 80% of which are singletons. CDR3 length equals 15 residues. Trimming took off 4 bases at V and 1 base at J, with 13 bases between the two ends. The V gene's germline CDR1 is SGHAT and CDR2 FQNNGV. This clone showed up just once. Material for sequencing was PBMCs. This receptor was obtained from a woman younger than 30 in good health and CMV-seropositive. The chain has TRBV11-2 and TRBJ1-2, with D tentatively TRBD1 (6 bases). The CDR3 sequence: CASSSPRTDNYGYTF. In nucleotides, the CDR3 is TGTGCCAGCAGCTCCCCCAGGACAGATAACTATGGCTACACCTTC.